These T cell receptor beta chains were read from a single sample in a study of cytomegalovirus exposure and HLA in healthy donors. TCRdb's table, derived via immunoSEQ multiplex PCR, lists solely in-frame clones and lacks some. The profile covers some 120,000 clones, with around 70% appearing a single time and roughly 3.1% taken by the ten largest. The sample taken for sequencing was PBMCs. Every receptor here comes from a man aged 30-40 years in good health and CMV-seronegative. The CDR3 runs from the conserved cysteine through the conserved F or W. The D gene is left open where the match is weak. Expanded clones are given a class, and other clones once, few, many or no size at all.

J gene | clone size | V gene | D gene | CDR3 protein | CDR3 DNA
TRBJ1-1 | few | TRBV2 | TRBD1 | CASKARGLEGTEAFF | TGTGCCAGCAAGGCCAGGGGGTTGGAAGGCACTGAAGCTTTCTTT
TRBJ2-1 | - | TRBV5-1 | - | CASSLTGLNEQFF | TGCGCCAGCAGCTTAACAGGGTTAAATGAGCAGTTCTTC
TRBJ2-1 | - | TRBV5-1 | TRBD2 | CASSLELAGARNEQFF | TGCGCCAGCAGCTTGGAGTTAGCGGGGGCTCGGAATGAGCAGTTCTTC
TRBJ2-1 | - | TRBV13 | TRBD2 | CASSLDAGLAGVGSYNEQFF | TGTGCCAGCAGCTTAGATGCGGGGCTAGCGGGAGTGGGGTCCTACAATGAGCAGTTCTTC
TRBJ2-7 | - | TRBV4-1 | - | CASSPTTRDWSYEQYF | TGCGCCAGCAGCCCGACTACGCGGGACTGGTCCTACGAGCAGTACTTC
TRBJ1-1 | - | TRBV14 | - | CASSHLTRLNTEAFF | TGTGCCAGCAGCCACTTGACTCGCCTGAACACTGAAGCTTTCTTT
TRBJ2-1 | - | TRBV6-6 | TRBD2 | CASRKAGDSYNEQFF | TGTGCCAGCAGGAAAGCGGGAGACTCCTACAATGAGCAGTTCTTC
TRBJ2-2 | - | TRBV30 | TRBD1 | CAWKGQGPTGELFF | TGTGCCTGGAAAGGACAGGGGCCTACCGGGGAGCTGTTTTTT
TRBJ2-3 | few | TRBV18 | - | CASQPGSTDTQYF | TGTGCCAGCCAACCGGGGTCAACGGATACGCAGTATTTT
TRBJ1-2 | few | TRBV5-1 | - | CASSIGGENYGYTF | TGCGCCAGCAGCATTGGAGGGGAGAACTATGGCTACACCTTC
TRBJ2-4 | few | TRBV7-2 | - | CASSLSGVGKNIQYF | TGTGCCAGCAGCTTATCCGGGGTAGGCAAAAACATTCAGTACTTC
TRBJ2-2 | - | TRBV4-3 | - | CASSQDIEAGELFF | TGCGCCAGCAGCCAAGATATAGAGGCCGGGGAGCTGTTTTTT
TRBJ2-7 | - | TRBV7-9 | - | CASSLEAGAHYEQYF | TGTGCCAGCAGCTTAGAGGCTGGGGCGCACTACGAGCAGTACTTC
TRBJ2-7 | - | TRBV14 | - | CASSPRLDSYEQYF | TGTGCCAGCAGCCCCCGACTCGATTCCTACGAGCAGTACTTC
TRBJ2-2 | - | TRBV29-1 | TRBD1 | CSVTTGVETGELFF | TGCAGCGTAACGACAGGGGTGGAGACCGGGGAGCTGTTTTTT
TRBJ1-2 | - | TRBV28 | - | CASRAGNYYGYTF | TGTGCCAGCAGGGCAGGCAATTACTATGGCTACACCTTC
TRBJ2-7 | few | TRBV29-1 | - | CSVVSGVSYEQYF | TGCAGCGTTGTAAGCGGAGTCTCCTACGAGCAGTACTTC
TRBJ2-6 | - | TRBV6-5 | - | CAATRHSGANVLTF | TGTGCCGCCACCCGACACTCTGGGGCCAACGTCCTGACTTTC
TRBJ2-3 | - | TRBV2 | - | CASWPGTDTQYF | TGTGCCAGCTGGCCCGGCACAGATACGCAGTATTTT
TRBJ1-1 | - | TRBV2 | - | CASSEARAKAFF | TGTGCCAGCAGTGAAGCGAGAGCCAAAGCTTTCTTT
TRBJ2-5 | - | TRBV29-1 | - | CSVEDRYDRSQETQYF | TGCAGCGTTGAAGACCGATATGACAGGTCACAAGAGACCCAGTACTTC
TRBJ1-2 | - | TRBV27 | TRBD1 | CASSSGTGGRVQDGYTF | TGTGCCAGCAGTTCCGGGACAGGGGGGCGTGTCCAGGATGGCTACACCTTC
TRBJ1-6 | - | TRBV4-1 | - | CASSLSWSRDPNSPLHF | TGCGCCAGCAGCCTTTCATGGTCGCGGGACCCTAATTCACCCCTCCACTTT
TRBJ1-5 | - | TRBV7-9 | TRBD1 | CASSTGTAFAPQHF | TGTGCCAGCAGCACCGGGACAGCCTTCGCGCCCCAGCATTTT
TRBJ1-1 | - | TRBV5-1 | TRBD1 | CASSASTGYTEAFF | TGCGCCAGCAGCGCCTCGACAGGGTACACTGAAGCTTTCTTT
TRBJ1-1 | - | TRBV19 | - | CASSRPETTNTEAFF | TGTGCCAGTAGTCGGCCAGAGACAACGAACACTGAAGCTTTCTTT
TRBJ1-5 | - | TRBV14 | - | CASSQEHSNPWPDQPQHF | TGTGCCAGCAGCCAGGAGCATAGTAATCCCTGGCCAGATCAGCCCCAGCATTTT
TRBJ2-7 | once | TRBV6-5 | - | CASSYLMTSEQYF | TGTGCCAGCAGTTACCTCATGACATCCGAGCAGTACTTC
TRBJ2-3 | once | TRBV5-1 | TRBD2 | CASSLGTSGRTSTDTQYF | TGCGCCAGCAGCTTGGGGACTAGCGGGAGGACTAGCACAGATACGCAGTATTTT
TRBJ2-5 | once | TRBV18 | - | CASSQLSEYQETQYF | TGTGCCAGCTCACAGCTATCTGAGTACCAAGAGACCCAGTACTTC
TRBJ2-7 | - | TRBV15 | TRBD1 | CATSGSQGYSYEQYF | TGTGCCACCAGCGGGTCACAGGGGTACTCCTACGAGCAGTACTTC
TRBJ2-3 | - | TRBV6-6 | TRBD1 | CASRDRGTDTQYF | TGTGCCAGCAGAGACAGGGGCACAGATACGCAGTATTTT
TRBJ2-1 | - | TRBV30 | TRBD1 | CAWSVQWDRGYNEQFF | TGTGCCTGGAGTGTTCAGTGGGACAGGGGCTACAATGAGCAGTTCTTC
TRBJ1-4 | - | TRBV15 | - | CATTIGGTYNEKLFF | TGTGCCACCACCATAGGAGGGACTTATAATGAAAAACTGTTTTTT
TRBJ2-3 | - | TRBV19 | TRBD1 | CASRDRGLPPADTQYF | TGTGCCAGCCGGGACAGGGGTCTTCCCCCGGCAGATACGCAGTATTTT
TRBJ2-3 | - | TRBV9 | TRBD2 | CASSPRGVAGGKDTQYF | TGTGCCAGCAGCCCTCGAGGGGTAGCGGGGGGGAAAGATACGCAGTATTTT
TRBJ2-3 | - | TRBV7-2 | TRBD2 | CASSLRLAVSTDTQYF | TGTGCCAGCAGCTTACGACTAGCCGTTAGCACAGATACGCAGTATTTT
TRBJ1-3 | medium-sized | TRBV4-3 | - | CASSQDLVNTIYF | TGCGCCAGCAGCCAAGATCTAGTAAACACCATATATTTT